This T cell receptor beta chain comes out of a study of T-cell reconstitution after alpha-beta-depleted transplantation in children. Unique molecular identifiers were incorporated into the prepared TCRbeta library. TCRdb reprocessed the PCR reads via MiXCR and lists one record per CDR3 protein. The table includes approximately 400,000 distinct CDR3 sequences, roughly 11% detected once. The ends were cut back, 2 bases at V and 6 bases at J, with 10 bases in the middle. Germline assignment: CDR1 SEHNR and CDR2 FQNEAQ (reference sequence). The CDR3 runs to 14 residues. The sequencing used PBMCs from the stem cell graft donor, collected from the stem cell graft. This chain joins TRBV7-9 and TRBJ2-2, with no clear D. This TCR came from a human donor who donated a stem cell graft to a child with acute myeloid leukemia. As DNA, the CDR3 is TGTGCCAGCAGCTTAAGAGTGGACGCCGGGGAGCTGTTTTTT. It encodes CASSLRVDAGELFF.